This TCR beta chain was sequenced during a study of cytomegalovirus exposure and HLA in healthy donors. V was pared by 0 bases and J by 8 bases, with 4 bases of the junction left unmatched. Germline values: CDR1 SGHRS, CDR2 YFSETQ. The CDR3 length is 15 residues. Researchers ran the PCR with 60 Vbeta and 13 Jbeta primers. Assay used: immunoSEQ multiplex PCR; TCRdb lists only in-frame clones, some missing. Of tens of thousands of clones listed, 9.5% to 13% were seen once; the top ten hold approximately 24%. What was sequenced was PBMCs. J is TRBJ1-6 and V is TRBV5-1; TRBD1 matches at 8 bases. The receptor was derived from a man aged 60 to 75 in good health and CMV-seropositive. CDR3 DNA sequence: TGCGCCAGCAGCTTGGTAGGACAGGGCTATTCACCCCTCCACTTT. It translates to CASSLVGQGYSPLHF.